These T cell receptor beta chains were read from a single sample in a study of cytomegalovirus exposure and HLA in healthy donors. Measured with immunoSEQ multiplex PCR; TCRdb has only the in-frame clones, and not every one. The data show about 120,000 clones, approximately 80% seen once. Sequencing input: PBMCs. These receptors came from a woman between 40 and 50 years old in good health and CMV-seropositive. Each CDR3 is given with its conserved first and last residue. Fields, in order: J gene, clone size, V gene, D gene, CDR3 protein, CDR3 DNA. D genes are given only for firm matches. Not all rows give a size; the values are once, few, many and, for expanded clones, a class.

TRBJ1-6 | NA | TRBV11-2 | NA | CASSSSTVASPLHF | TGTGCCAGCAGCTCCTCGACAGTCGCTTCACCCCTCCACTTT
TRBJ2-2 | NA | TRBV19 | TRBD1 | CASSTTGSNTGELFF | TGTGCCAGTAGTACGACAGGGTCGAACACCGGGGAGCTGTTTTTT
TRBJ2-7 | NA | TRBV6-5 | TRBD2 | CASSYSAGGIYEQYF | TGTGCCAGCAGTTACTCGGCGGGAGGGATCTACGAGCAGTACTTC
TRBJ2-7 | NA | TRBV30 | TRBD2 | CAWSGRLAGEPYEQYF | TGTGCCTGGAGTGGCCGTCTAGCGGGAGAACCCTACGAGCAGTACTTC
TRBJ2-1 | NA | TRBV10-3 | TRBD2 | CASLAGGLPHEQFF | TGTGCCAGTCTAGCGGGGGGGCTGCCCCATGAGCAGTTCTTC
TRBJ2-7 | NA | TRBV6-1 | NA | CASSEAGTFSYEQYF | TGTGCCAGCAGTGAAGCGGGGACATTCTCCTACGAGCAGTACTTC
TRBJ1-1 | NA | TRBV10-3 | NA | CAISEVGGNTEAFF | TGTGCCATCAGTGAGGTGGGGGGAAACACTGAAGCTTTCTTT
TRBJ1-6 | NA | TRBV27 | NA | CASKPSGDSPLHF | TGTGCCAGTAAGCCTTCGGGGGATTCACCCCTCCACTTT
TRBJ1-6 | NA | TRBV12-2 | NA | CASRYPRRTDRAQNSSPLHF | TGTGCAAGTCGCTATCCCAGGAGAACGGACAGGGCCCAAAACAGCTCACCCCTCCACTTT
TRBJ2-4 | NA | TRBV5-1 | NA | CASSLAGGKNIQYF | TGCGCCAGCAGCTTGGCTGGCGGCAAAAACATTCAGTACTTC
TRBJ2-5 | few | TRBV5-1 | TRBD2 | CASSFGSGTYQETQYF | TGCGCCAGCAGCTTCGGAAGCGGGACGTACCAAGAGACCCAGTACTTC
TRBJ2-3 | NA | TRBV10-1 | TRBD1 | CASSETGGRTDTQYF | TGCGCCAGCAGTGAAACAGGGGGCAGGACAGATACGCAGTATTTT
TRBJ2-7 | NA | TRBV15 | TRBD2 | CAVGEGPTYEQYF | TGTGCCGTGGGGGAGGGGCCTACCTACGAGCAGTACTTC
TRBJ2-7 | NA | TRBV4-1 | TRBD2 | CASSQALGGGTYEQYF | TGCGCCAGCAGCCAAGCCCTCGGGGGGGGCACTTACGAGCAGTACTTC
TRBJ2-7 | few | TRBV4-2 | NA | CASSQDLASTYEQYF | TGTGCCAGCAGCCAAGATCTAGCCTCGACCTACGAGCAGTACTTC
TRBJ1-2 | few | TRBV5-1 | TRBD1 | CASSWGGGTGAADYGYTF | TGCGCCAGCAGCTGGGGAGGAGGGACAGGGGCCGCAGACTATGGCTACACCTTC
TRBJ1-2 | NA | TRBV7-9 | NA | CASSFENPGGGYTF | TGTGCCAGCAGCTTCGAAAACCCCGGGGGTGGCTACACCTTC
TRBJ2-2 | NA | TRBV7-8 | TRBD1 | CASSLEGAVTGELFF | TGTGCCAGCAGCTTAGAGGGGGCTGTTACCGGGGAGCTGTTTTTT
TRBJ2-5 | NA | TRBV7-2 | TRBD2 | CASSSQGLAGETQYF | TGTGCCAGCAGTTCCCAGGGACTAGCGGGAGAGACCCAGTACTTC
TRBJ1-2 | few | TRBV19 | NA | CASSGTGLGYTF | TGTGCCAGTAGTGGAACAGGGTTAGGCTACACCTTC
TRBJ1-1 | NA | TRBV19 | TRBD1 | CASTTGTGGRDTEAFF | TGTGCCAGTACCACCGGGACAGGGGGCCGAGACACTGAAGCTTTCTTT
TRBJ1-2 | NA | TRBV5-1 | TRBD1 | CASSLGGTGDYGYTF | TGCGCCAGCAGCTTAGGCGGGACAGGGGACTATGGCTACACCTTC
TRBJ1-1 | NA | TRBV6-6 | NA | CASSYLGGAGSTEAFF | TGTGCCAGCAGTTACCTGGGAGGGGCGGGCTCCACTGAAGCTTTCTTT
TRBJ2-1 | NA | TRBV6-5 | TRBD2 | CASRPPSGGAHEQFF | TGTGCCAGCAGGCCCCCTAGCGGGGGGGCCCATGAGCAGTTCTTC
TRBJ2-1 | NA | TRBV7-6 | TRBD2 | CASSLRLAGSYNEQFF | TGTGCCAGCAGCTTAAGACTAGCTGGCTCCTACAATGAGCAGTTCTTC
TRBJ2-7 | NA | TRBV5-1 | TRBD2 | CASSPGLAGGAYEQYF | TGCGCCAGCAGCCCGGGACTAGCGGGAGGGGCCTACGAGCAGTACTTC
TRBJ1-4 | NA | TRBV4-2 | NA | CASSLEIIEKLFF | TGTGCCAGCAGCCTTGAGATAATTGAAAAACTGTTTTTT
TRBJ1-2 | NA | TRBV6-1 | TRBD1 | CASSERQGSSVNYGYTF | TGTGCCAGCAGTGAAAGACAGGGTAGTTCGGTTAACTATGGCTACACCTTC
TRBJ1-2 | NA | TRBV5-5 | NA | CASSFSRGGSGYTF | TGTGCCAGCAGCTTCAGTAGAGGAGGGAGCGGCTACACCTTC
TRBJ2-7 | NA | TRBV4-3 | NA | CASSQELAVSYEQYF | TGCGCCAGCAGCCAAGAACTAGCTGTCTCCTACGAGCAGTACTTC
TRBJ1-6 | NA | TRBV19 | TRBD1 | CASSITGTGISLHF | TGTGCCAGTAGTATCACCGGGACAGGGATTTCCCTCCACTTT
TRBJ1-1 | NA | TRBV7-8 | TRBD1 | CASSTDRGRVTEAFF | TGTGCCAGCAGCACGGACAGGGGGCGCGTCACTGAAGCTTTCTTT
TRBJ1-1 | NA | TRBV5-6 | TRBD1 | CASSPGTGHTEAFF | TGTGCCAGCAGCCCCGGGACAGGGCACACTGAAGCTTTCTTT
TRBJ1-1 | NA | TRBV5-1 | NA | CASSLEGWTEAFF | TGCGCCAGCAGCTTGGAGGGGTGGACTGAAGCTTTCTTT
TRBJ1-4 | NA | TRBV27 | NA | CASGYRPLNEKLFF | TGTGCCAGCGGCTACAGGCCCTTAAATGAAAAACTGTTTTTT
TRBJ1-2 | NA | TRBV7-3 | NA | CASSFESNYGYTF | TGTGCCAGCAGCTTTGAGTCTAACTATGGCTACACCTTC
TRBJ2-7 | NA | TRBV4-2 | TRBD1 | CASRGQESYEQYF | TGTGCCAGCAGGGGACAGGAGTCCTACGAGCAGTACTTC
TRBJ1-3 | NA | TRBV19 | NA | CASSTGTAGNTIYF | TGTGCCAGTAGCACCGGGACTGCTGGAAACACCATATATTTT
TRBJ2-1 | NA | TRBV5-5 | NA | CASSFTGGWDEQFF | TGTGCCAGCAGCTTTACGGGGGGCTGGGATGAGCAGTTCTTC
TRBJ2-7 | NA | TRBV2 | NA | CASSVRRESYEQYF | TGTGCCAGCAGCGTTCGACGGGAGAGCTACGAGCAGTACTTC
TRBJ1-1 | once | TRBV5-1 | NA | CASVAQGNTEAFF | TGCGCCAGCGTCGCGCAGGGGAACACCGAAGCTTTCTTT
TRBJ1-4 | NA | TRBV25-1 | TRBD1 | CASSEYWDSLNEKLFF | TGTGCCAGCAGTGAATATTGGGACAGTCTTAATGAAAAACTGTTTTTT
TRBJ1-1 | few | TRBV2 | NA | CASSYAGGVNTEAFF | TGTGCCAGCAGTTACGCGGGGGGAGTGAACACTGAAGCTTTCTTT
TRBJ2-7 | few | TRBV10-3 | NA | CAISKSSGGSSYEQYF | TGTGCCATCAGCAAATCTAGTGGGGGGAGCTCCTACGAGCAGTACTTC
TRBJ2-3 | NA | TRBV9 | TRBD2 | CASSVASGVADTQYF | TGTGCCAGCAGCGTAGCTAGCGGGGTCGCAGATACGCAGTATTTT
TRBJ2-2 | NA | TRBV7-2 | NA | CASSLEGESLGELFF | TGTGCCAGCAGCTTAGAGGGAGAGAGCCTCGGGGAGCTGTTTTTT
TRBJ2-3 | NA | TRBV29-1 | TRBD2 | CSVSSGGGTDTQYF | TGCAGCGTATCTAGCGGGGGGGGCACAGATACGCAGTATTTT
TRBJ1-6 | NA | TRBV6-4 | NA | CASSDQFGHSPLHF | TGTGCCAGCAGTGACCAGTTTGGTCATTCACCCCTCCACTTT
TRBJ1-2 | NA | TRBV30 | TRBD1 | CAWSSRQGGSGYTF | TGTGCCTGGAGTTCACGACAGGGGGGAAGTGGCTACACCTTC
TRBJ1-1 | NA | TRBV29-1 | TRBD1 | CSVVWDRYTEAFF | TGCAGCGTTGTGTGGGACAGGTACACTGAAGCTTTCTTT
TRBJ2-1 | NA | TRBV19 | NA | CASSPSGMNEQFF | TGTGCCAGTAGTCCCTCGGGGATGAATGAGCAGTTCTTC
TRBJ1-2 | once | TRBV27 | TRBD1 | CASSFRQGDGYTF | TGTGCCAGCAGTTTTAGGCAGGGGGATGGCTACACCTTC
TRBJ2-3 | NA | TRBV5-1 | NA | CASSAGSPDTQYF | TGCGCCAGCAGCGCAGGGTCCCCAGATACGCAGTATTTT
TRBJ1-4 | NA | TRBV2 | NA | CASSAGEPSRSEKLFF | TGTGCCAGCAGTGCCGGTGAACCCTCGAGGAGTGAAAAACTGTTTTTT